A single T cell receptor beta chain is shown here with its context. The antigen it recognizes is unknown. No base quality information exists; no much larger clone differs at one position. Collaborating institutions collected whole blood in K2EDTA tubes following their own protocols. For TCRbeta analysis, collaborators shipped samples as frozen whole blood, isolated PBMCs, or DNA extracted from either of those sample types. This sample was taken from a study of blood T cell repertoires in COVID-19 (dated by TCRdb to about 2020). With regard to the full study: The collaborator samples originated in the United States, Italy and Spain and spanned the acute and convalescent phases of COVID-19. The prospective study material was composed of cDNA or gDNA derived from T cells, B-cell-depleted T cells, or PBMCs. The dataset comprised deeply sampled blood TCRbeta repertoires from subjects exposed to, actively infected with, or recovered from COVID-19. The repertoires were released in a freely available public database intended as a resource for research on the immune response to SARS-CoV-2. Samples were obtained from the ongoing ImmuneRACE study (first 160 participants) and from some 1,200 subjects provided by 6 global collaborators. A de-identified subject ID, COVID-19 status, age in years and sex were almost always included in the sample metadata. Where HLA class I and class II types were available, the types were taken from metadata supplied by the sample provider, not from assay-based typing.

On the study overall, not on this receptor specifically: Clinical and demographic metadata were provided uncurated, with the amount varying by source and participant.

Reading the germline V gene gives CDR1 SGHTA and CDR2 FQGNSA. V loses 5 bases of germline sequence and J loses 0 bases, and the interval between the two ends is 8 bases. The CDR3 goes from the cysteine to the phenylalanine over 15 residues. Here the CDR3 DNA is all that survives: 45 bases in frame from base 1. The immunoSEQ Assay, a bias-controlled multiplex PCR, was used to amplify TCRbeta CDR3 regions from genomic DNA. The source study handled its data this way. The number of nucleated cells in each sample was estimated from the amplification of reference gene primers within the assay. To quantify the absolute abundance of each unique TCRbeta CDR3 rearrangement, sequence reads were collapsed and filtered. For each sample, productive Simpson clonality was calculated as the square root of Simpson's diversity index over productive rearrangements. Not all clones reach the TCRdb copy of this immuneACCESS table, which keeps in-frame sequences only. Checked studies attribute under half of the gap to unresolved V genes and leave the rest unexplained. V, J and clone size are taken as reported in that table, and D and trimming were inferred from the DNA itself. This sample gives more than 200,000 clones in total; 75% to 90% of them show up just once. The ten largest clones add up to roughly 0.69% of the sample.

The chain was built from TRBV7-2 and TRBJ1-6; possibly the D gene is TRBD1, per 5 matching bases. This sequence originates from a man aged 35-49 years with acute or convalescent COVID-19. The sample was peripheral blood. The CDR3 region has the sequence CASSQDNSYNSPLHF. The nucleotides are TGTGCCAGCAGCCAGGACAACTCCTATAATTCACCCCTCCACTTT.